This TCR beta chain derives from a study of neoadjuvant anti-PD-1 for oral cavity cancer (dated by TCRdb to the early 2020s). In terms of the full investigation: Before undergoing curative-intent surgical resection, most patients got three to four biweekly nivolumab doses at 3 mg/kg. The parent correlative cohort had 11 to 12 patients and a response rate of 30% to 35%. Responders were defined as patients with complete response, partial response or stable disease by RECIST 1.1; non-responders were defined as patients with progression. Patients who did not progress were given a fourth nivolumab dose at about day 43 and had definitive surgical resection on days 50-56. The paper as a whole reports these results and caveats: Only a few patients per response group were included in the TCR analyses, and the authors called for validation in larger cohorts. After neoadjuvant nivolumab, T cell clonality (Gini index) in PBMCs was significantly higher in non-responders than in responders. Higher pretreatment blood Treg/Th17 ratios correlated with higher pretreatment blood TCRbeta clonality and lower post-treatment tumor TCRbeta clonality.

Of note for this clone: The antigen it recognizes is unknown. No base quality values were provided; no much bigger clone lies one nucleotide off.

For deep sequencing, each PBMC sample was run in six replicates, with libraries mostly built from approximately 500 ng of input genomic DNA. TCRbeta libraries were prepared with the immunoSEQ hsTCRbeta kit according to the manufacturer's instructions. The finished libraries were brought together in one pool at approximately 3 nM, which was then read using an Illumina NovaSeq 6000 S4 flow cell. Per the original workflow: The immunoSEQ Analyzer was used for raw data preprocessing and quality control. The analysis was limited to productive rearrangements, and each clonotype was defined by a unique CDR3 amino acid sequence. Using the R package tcR, the researchers computed the Gini-Simpson index as their estimate of repertoire clonality. Gini indices were compared with Student's t test, and associations with tumor size change were assessed by Pearson correlation. TCRdb obtained this table from immuneACCESS and retained in-frame rearrangements with V and J assigned. These tables miss some clones; where compared with another copy, unresolved V genes account for less than half of the shortfall, and the remainder is unexplained. V and J calls and clone size are copied from that table; D and trimming were computed from the DNA. The sample table contains about 32,000 clones; only one count was recorded for more than 65% of them. Nearly 3.5% of the sample is held by the ten biggest clonotypes.

The time point label, read with the paper, signifies: after neoadjuvant nivolumab, at surgical resection. Patients had been newly diagnosed with stage II-IVA oral cavity squamous cell carcinoma, and no prior systemic or radiation treatment had been given to the patients. The cohort was made up of patients with locally advanced, HPV-negative oral cavity squamous cell carcinoma. Peripheral blood mononuclear cells were analyzed directly and were not maintained or expanded in culture. Samples came from a longitudinal correlative study of a single-arm phase II trial of neoadjuvant nivolumab in oral cavity squamous cell carcinoma. Genomic DNA-based TCRbeta sequencing was performed on subject-matched pre- and post-treatment PBMCs and tumors from three responders and three non-responders. Peripheral blood mononuclear cells were drawn once before nivolumab treatment and a second time after treatment, when surgery took place. The Maxwell RSC DNA from Cells kit was used to extract genomic DNA from PBMCs.

Including cysteine and phenylalanine, the CDR3 has 15 amino acids. Just CDR3 DNA is preserved here, 45 bases in frame from base 1. Looking up the germline V gene yields CDR1 SGHAT and CDR2 FQNNGV. V lost 2 bases and J lost 3 bases; the stretch between them is 11 bases long. The specimen comprised PBMCs, sampled after nivolumab (anti-PD-1) treatment. The sequence links TRBV11-2 to TRBJ1-3; no D gene is confidently identified. The TCR comes from a person aged 35-80 years with oral cavity squamous cell carcinoma. The DNA sequence is TGTGCCAGCAGCTTATCGGGGTTTTTTGGAAACACCATATATTTT. Its protein reads: CASSLSGFFGNTIYF.